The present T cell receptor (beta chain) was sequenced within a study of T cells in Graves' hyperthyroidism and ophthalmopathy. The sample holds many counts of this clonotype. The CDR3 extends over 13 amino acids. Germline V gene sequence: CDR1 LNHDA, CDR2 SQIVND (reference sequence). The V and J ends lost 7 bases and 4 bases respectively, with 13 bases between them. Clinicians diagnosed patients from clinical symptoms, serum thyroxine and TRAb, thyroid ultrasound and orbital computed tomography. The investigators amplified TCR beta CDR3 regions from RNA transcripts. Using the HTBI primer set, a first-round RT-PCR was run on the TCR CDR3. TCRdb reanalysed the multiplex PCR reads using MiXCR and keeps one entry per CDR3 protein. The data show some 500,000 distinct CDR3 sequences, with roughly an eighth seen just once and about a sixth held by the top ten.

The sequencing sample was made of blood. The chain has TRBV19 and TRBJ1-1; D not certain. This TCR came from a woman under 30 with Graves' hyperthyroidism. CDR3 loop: CASIPNLGTEAFF. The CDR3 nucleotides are TGTGCCAGTATCCCTAACCTGGGCACTGAAGCTTTCTTT.